This passage covers 30 T cell receptor beta chains from one sample sequenced in a study of OX40 agonist ivuxolimab in advanced cancers. Clones were read by immunoSEQ multiplex PCR, and TCRdb kept only the in-frame ones, dropping some. The sample holds about 48,000 clones, 80% to 90% seen once. The input for sequencing was CD4+ or CD8+ T cells sorted from blood, taken in a trial of the OX40 agonist ivuxolimab. These TCRs come from an adult with an advanced solid tumor such as melanoma, head and neck, liver or kidney cancer.

This chain joins TRBV7-3 and TRBJ2-5; 9 positions match TRBD2. The CDR3 runs 14 residues. CDR1 and CDR2 from the germline V gene are SGHTA and FQGTGA. V lost 4 bases and J lost 4; bases outside the gene matches: 4. The CDR3 sequence is CASSSGTSPETQYF. In DNA form, the CDR3 reads TGTGCCAGCAGCTCCGGGACTAGCCCAGAGACCCAGTACTTC.

V is TRBV11-3 and J is TRBJ1-2; tentative D call: TRBD1 (6 bases). V shed 3 bases and J shed 2 bases, with 10 bases lying between them. The CDR3 runs 14 residues. The germline CDR1 and CDR2 sequences are SGHNT and YENEEA. The CDR3 DNA reads TGTGCCAGCAGCTTTGCCCAGGGGAACTATGGCTACACCTTC. The encoded protein is CASSFAQGNYGYTF.

The CDR3 sequence: CASSSIPGYEQYF. The CDR3 region has the DNA TGTGCCAGCAGTTCCATCCCGGGGTACGAGCAGTACTTC. The chain recombines TRBV27 with TRBJ2-7; the D gene is possibly TRBD2 (5 bases). This CDR3 contains 13 residues. Germline CDR1 MNHEY, CDR2 SMNVEV (reference sequence). V lost 4 bases to trimming and J lost 4 bases, with 11 bases between them.

V is TRBV9 and J is TRBJ2-2; 10 bases align to TRBD2. J gave up 6 bases and V 0 bases, and 5 bases lay outside the gene matches. The germline CDR1 and CDR2 sequences are SGDLS and YYNGEE. This CDR3 is 16 amino acids long. The CDR3 coding sequence is TGTGCCAGCAGCGTAGAGAGCGGGGGGGCCGCCGGGGAGCTGTTTTTT. Translation gives CASSVESGGAAGELFF.

V gene TRBV2 combines with J gene TRBJ1-4, with D tentatively TRBD1 (5 bases). The V end lost 0 bases, the J end lost 6 bases, and 11 bases lay between the germline ends. Looked up from germline, CDR1 is SNHLY and CDR2 is FYNNEI. The length of the CDR3 is 15 residues. CDR3 sequence reads: CASSEASRGDEKLFF. Here the CDR3 DNA reads TGTGCCAGCAGTGAAGCTTCGCGGGGGGATGAAAAACTGTTTTTT.

This sequence joins TRBV19 and TRBJ2-7; D gene unclear. The CDR3 loop spans 14 amino acids. Germline assignment: CDR1 LNHDA and CDR2 SQIVND (reference sequence). V gave up 3 bases and J gave up 1 base, with 10 bases separating them. The CDR3 DNA reads as TGTGCCAGTAGTATTTCTACAGAATCCTACGAGCAGTACTTC. The encoded protein is CASSISTESYEQYF. Full variable domain (outside the CDR3, taken from reference TRBV19 and TRBJ2-7): DGGITQSPKYLFRKEGQNVTLSCEQNLNHDAMYWYRQDPGQGLRLIYYSQIVNDFQKGDIAEGYSVSREKKESFPLTVTSAQKNPTAFYLCASSISTESYEQYFGPGTRLTVT.

This chain uses TRBV15 with TRBJ2-5; no reliable D call. V lost 0 bases and J 5 bases, leaving 7 bases between the germline ends. Germline V gives CDR1 LNHNV, CDR2 YYDKDF (reference sequence). The CDR3 sequence is 13 residues long. CDR3 sequence: CATSRDLMETQYF. The CDR3 nucleotides are TGTGCCACCAGCAGAGATCTGATGGAGACCCAGTACTTC.

This chain connects TRBV11-2 to TRBJ2-1; 10 bases align to TRBD2. Germline V gene lookup returns CDR1 SGHAT and CDR2 FQNNGV. V dropped 5 bases and J dropped 5; count of bases not matched to a gene: 6. The CDR3 totals 15 residues. The DNA for the CDR3 is TGTGCCAGCAGCATTGGGACTAGCGTCGACAATGAGCAGTTCTTC. As protein: CASSIGTSVDNEQFF. Full variable domain (outside the CDR3, taken from reference TRBV11-2 and TRBJ2-1): EAGVAQSPRYKIIEKRQSVAFWCNPISGHATLYWYQQILGQGPKLLIQFQNNGVVDDSQLPKDRFSAERLKGVDSTLKIQPAKLEDSAVYLCASSIGTSVDNEQFFGPGTRLTVL.

The genes are TRBV7-2 and TRBJ1-1; a possible D gene is TRBD1 (5 bases). Germline-derived CDR1 and CDR2 are SGHTA and FQGNSA. The germline V and J ends were trimmed by 4 bases and 7 bases, with 13 bases remaining between them. This CDR3 region has 13 residues. DNA for the CDR3: TGTGCCAGCAGCTCCAGGGAGGACGGTGAAGCTTTCTTT. Translated, it gives CASSSREDGEAFF.

The chain's CDR3 is CASSGTGGSTDTQYF. The CDR3 bases are TGTGCCAGCAGCGGAACGGGGGGGAGCACAGATACGCAGTATTTT. The genes are TRBV7-2 and TRBJ2-3; 8 bases agree with TRBD2. The V segment lost 5 bases and the J segment 0 bases; nucleotides outside the gene matches: 4. Germline-derived CDR1 and CDR2 are SGHTA and FQGNSA. The CDR3 sequence is 15 residues long.

The chain has TRBV19 and TRBJ1-5; 10 bases are shared with TRBD1. The V gene end was trimmed by 7 bases and the J gene end by 4 bases; junction bases not matched to a gene: 10. CDR1 is LNHDA, CDR2 SQIVND, per germline (reference sequence). CDR3 length: 16 amino acids. CDR3 in amino acids: CASTQDRGRVNQPQHF. The CDR3 coding sequence is TGTGCCAGTACCCAAGACAGGGGGCGAGTGAATCAGCCCCAGCATTTT.

The chain links TRBV7-8 to TRBJ2-7; 7 nucleotides match TRBD1. The CDR3 is made up of 14 amino acids. J was trimmed by 5 bases and V by 1 base; bases with no gene match: 5. Germline V CDR1 and CDR2: SGHVS, FQNEAQ. This chain's CDR3 is CASSLEDRVDEQYF. The CDR3 DNA follows: TGTGCCAGCAGCTTAGAAGACAGGGTCGACGAGCAGTACTTC.

This chain uses TRBV28 with TRBJ2-7, with a weak D call TRBD1 (6 bases). CDR3 length: 15 residues. The V and J ends lost 2 bases and 0 bases respectively, with 11 bases between them. Germline V lookup: CDR1 MDHEN, CDR2 SYDVKM. The chain's CDR3 is CASSLRDRYSYEQYF. CDR3 bases: TGTGCCAGCAGTTTACGTGACAGGTACTCCTACGAGCAGTACTTC.

The chain couples TRBV27 to TRBJ2-5, with D tentatively TRBD1 (6 bases). V lost 3 bases, J lost 7 bases, and 15 bases lay in between. Germline-derived CDR1 and CDR2 are MNHEY and SMNVEV (reference sequence). The CDR3 spans 14 residues. The CDR3 DNA reads as TGTGCCAGCAGTTTCGACAGGTCAATGGGGACCCAGTACTTC. Translation: CASSFDRSMGTQYF.

The chain links TRBV7-9 to TRBJ1-2; D might be TRBD1 (6 bases). The CDR3 extends over 11 amino acids. From germline, CDR1 is SEHNR and CDR2 FQNEAQ (reference sequence). The V end was cut by 10 bases, the J end by 7 bases, with 13 bases between. In DNA form, the CDR3 reads TGTGCCACCAGGGGTTCTGGTGGCTACACCTTC. Translating it yields CATRGSGGYTF.

V gene TRBV7-9 combines with J gene TRBJ1-4, with TRBD1 matching 7 bases. Germline CDR1 SEHNR, CDR2 FQNEAQ (reference sequence). J was trimmed by 5 bases and V by 2 bases; bases with no gene match: 5. The CDR3 sequence is 15 residues long. CDR3 coding DNA: TGTGCCAGCAGCTTACGGGGACAGATAAATGAAAAACTGTTTTTT. This sequence encodes CASSLRGQINEKLFF.

Written as DNA, the CDR3 is TGTGCCAGCAGCGTAGGGGGCATGAAGAACACTGAAGCTTTCTTT. Protein sequence: CASSVGGMKNTEAFF. The chain is built from TRBV9 and TRBJ1-1; D perhaps matches TRBD1 (5 bases). V was trimmed by 0 bases and J by 1 base, leaving 10 bases between them. This CDR3 contains 15 residues. Germline assignment: CDR1 SGDLS and CDR2 YYNGEE.

This rearrangement joins TRBV28 to TRBJ1-1, with TRBD1 matching 11 bases. Germline-derived CDR1 and CDR2 are MDHEN and SYDVKM. The CDR3 runs to 14 residues. With 5 bases clipped from V and 4 bases from J, the junction kept 3 bases outside the gene matches. CDR3 DNA: TGTGCCAGCAGTAAGGGACAGGGGGGCACTGAAGCTTTCTTT. As protein: CASSKGQGGTEAFF.

About this clone itself: A read error may produce the germline difference seen at one junction end. The same CDR3 also results from other DNA sequences found in this sample. This chain connects TRBV7-9 to TRBJ1-6; 7 positions match TRBD1. The CDR3 is made up of 15 amino acids. The germline CDR1 and CDR2 sequences are SEHNR and FQNEAQ (reference sequence). CDR3 loop: CASSSRQGLTSPLHF. In nucleotides, the CDR3 is TGTGCCAGCAGCTCACGACAGGGTCTCACTTCACCCCTCCATTTT. The variable domain in full, with the rest retrieved from reference TRBV7-9 and TRBJ1-6, is DTGVSQNPRHKITKRGQNVTFRCDPISEHNRLYWYRQTLGQGPEFLTYFQNEAQLEKSRLLSDRFSAERPKGSFSTLEIQRTEQGDSAMYLCASSSRQGLTSPLHFGNGTRLTVT.

This clone showed up just once. The chain couples TRBV7-6 to TRBJ2-2; TRBD2 matches at 14 bases. The V gene's germline CDR1 is SGHVS and CDR2 FNYEAQ. The CDR3 contains 18 residues. V shed 5 bases, J shed 1 base, and the junction held 6 bases outside the gene matches. The CDR3 protein is CASSETSGGAQNTGELFF. In DNA, the CDR3 is TGTGCCAGCAGCGAGACTAGCGGGGGGGCTCAGAACACCGGGGAGCTGTTTTTT.

This CDR3 reads CASSLKGTDTQYF. CDR3 sequence (DNA): TGTGCCAGCAGCTTAAAGGGTACGGATACGCAGTATTTT. The J gene is TRBJ2-3, the V gene TRBV7-3; D call uncertain. Trimming cost V 1 base and J 6 bases, with 8 bases left between them. The CDR3 loop spans 13 amino acids. Germline V lookup: CDR1 SGHTA, CDR2 FQGTGA.

J is TRBJ1-4 and V is TRBV7-6; D unresolved. The V gene's germline CDR1 is SGHVS and CDR2 FNYEAQ. The CDR3 totals 15 residues. Deletions cut 2 bases from V and 6 bases from J, with 13 bases between. CDR3 nucleotides: TGTGCCAGCAGCTTAAGCCATCGGGCCGATGAAAAACTGTTTTTT. It yields the protein CASSLSHRADEKLFF.

V is TRBV7-8 and J is TRBJ2-5; 7 nucleotides line up with TRBD2. Germline CDR1 reads SGHVS; CDR2 reads FQNEAQ. This CDR3 has 15 amino acids. V shed 0 bases and J 5 bases; nucleotides not matched to a gene: 6. The CDR3 nucleotides read TGTGCCAGCAGCTTAGCGCATGAGGGAGGGGAGACCCAGTACTTC. It yields the protein CASSLAHEGGETQYF.

This clone was counted once. This chain connects TRBV18 to TRBJ1-2; weak D call: TRBD1 (5 bases). Germline-derived CDR1 and CDR2 are KGHSH and LQKENI. Trimming pared 5 bases from V and 2 bases from J, leaving 15 bases between. The CDR3 contains 15 residues. The CDR3 sequence: CASSYGQTRNYGYTF. CDR3 coding DNA: TGTGCCAGCTCATATGGACAAACGCGGAACTATGGCTACACCTTC.

The chain has TRBV5-1 and TRBJ2-7, with TRBD1 as a possible D gene (6 bases). The length of the CDR3 is 14 residues. The germline V and J ends were trimmed by 3 bases and 2 bases, with 12 bases remaining between them. Germline V lookup: CDR1 SGHRS, CDR2 YFSETQ. The CDR3, as DNA: TGCGCCAGCAGCTGGAATTCAGGGGCCTACGAGCAGTACTTC. Amino acid sequence: CASSWNSGAYEQYF.

The chain links TRBV18 to TRBJ1-3; weak D call: TRBD1 (6 bases). The germline CDR1 and CDR2 sequences are KGHSH and LQKENI. The CDR3 has 16 residues. Trimming left V 3 bases short and J 4 bases short, with 16 bases between. The CDR3 protein is CASSPGQLGGGNTIYF. The CDR3 coding sequence is TGTGCCAGCTCACCCGGACAGCTCGGTGGCGGAAACACCATATATTTT.

This clone occurred a few times. The chain couples TRBV4-1 to TRBJ2-1; 12 nucleotides match TRBD2. The CDR3 length is 16 residues. With V trimmed by 8 bases and J by 0 bases, 5 bases remained unmatched. Looked up from germline, CDR1 is MGHRA and CDR2 is YSYEKL. The CDR3 sequence: CASRTSGISSYNEQFF. The CDR3 DNA reads TGCGCCAGCCGGACTAGCGGGATCAGCTCCTACAATGAGCAGTTCTTC.

The chain carries TRBV19 and TRBJ2-2; D is uncertain. The V gene's germline CDR1 is LNHDA and CDR2 SQIVND (reference sequence). Trimming cost V 5 bases and J 1 base, with 8 bases left between them. This CDR3 is 14 amino acids long. CDR3 sequence: CASSAVWNTGELFF. DNA for the CDR3: TGTGCCAGTAGTGCGGTCTGGAACACCGGGGAGCTGTTTTTT.

The chain is built from TRBV13 and TRBJ2-3, with 7 bases aligning to TRBD2. CDR3 length equals 14 residues. Germline CDR1 reads PRHDT; CDR2 reads FYEKMQ (reference sequence). J was trimmed by 4 bases and V by 4 bases; bases with no gene match: 5. CDR3 protein: CASSSQGGADTQYF. The DNA of the CDR3 is TGTGCCAGCAGCTCGCAGGGAGGGGCAGATACGCAGTATTTT.

The V and J genes are TRBV7-9 and TRBJ1-4; no clear D. V gave up 1 base and J gave up 8 bases, with 8 bases separating them. Germline assignment: CDR1 SEHNR and CDR2 FQNEAQ (reference sequence). The CDR3 consists of 13 residues. The CDR3 loop reads CASSLGLGEKLFF. CDR3 DNA: TGTGCCAGCAGCTTAGGCCTGGGGGAAAAACTGTTTTTT.